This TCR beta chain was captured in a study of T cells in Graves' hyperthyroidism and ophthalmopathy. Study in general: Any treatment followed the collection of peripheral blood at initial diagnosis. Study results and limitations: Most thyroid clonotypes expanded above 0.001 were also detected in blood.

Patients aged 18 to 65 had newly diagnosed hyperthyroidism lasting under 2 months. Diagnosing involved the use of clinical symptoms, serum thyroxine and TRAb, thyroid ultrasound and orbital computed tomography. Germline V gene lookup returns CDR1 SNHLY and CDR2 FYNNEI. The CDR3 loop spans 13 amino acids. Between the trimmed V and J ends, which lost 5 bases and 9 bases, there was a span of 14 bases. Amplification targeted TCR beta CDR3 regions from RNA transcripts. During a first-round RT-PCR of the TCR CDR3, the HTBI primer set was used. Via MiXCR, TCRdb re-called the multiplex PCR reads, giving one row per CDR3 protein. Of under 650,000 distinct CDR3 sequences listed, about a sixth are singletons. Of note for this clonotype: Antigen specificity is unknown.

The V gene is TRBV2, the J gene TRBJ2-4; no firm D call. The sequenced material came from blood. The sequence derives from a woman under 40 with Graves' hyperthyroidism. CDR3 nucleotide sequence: TGTGCCAGCAGTTTATCGCCCCTAGGCATTCAGTACTTC. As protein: CASSLSPLGIQYF. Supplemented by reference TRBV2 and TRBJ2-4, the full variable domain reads EPEVTQTPSHQVTQMGQEVILRCVPISNHLYFYWYRQILGQKVEFLVSFYNNEISEKSEIFDDQFSVERPDGSNFTLKIRSTKLEDSAMYFCASSLSPLGIQYFGAGTRLSVL.